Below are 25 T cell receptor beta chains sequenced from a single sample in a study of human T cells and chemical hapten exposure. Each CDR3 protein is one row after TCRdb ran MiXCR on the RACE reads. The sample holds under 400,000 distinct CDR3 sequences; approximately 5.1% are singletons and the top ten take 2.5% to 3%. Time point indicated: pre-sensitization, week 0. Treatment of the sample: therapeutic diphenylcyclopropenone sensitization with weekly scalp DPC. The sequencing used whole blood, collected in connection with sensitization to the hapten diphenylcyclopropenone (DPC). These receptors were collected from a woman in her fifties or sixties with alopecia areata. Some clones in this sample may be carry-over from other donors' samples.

The CDR3 DNA reads TGCAGCGTCCAGGGGGCAAAGAGCTACGAGCAGTACTTC. Its translation is CSVQGAKSYEQYF. The genes are TRBV29-1 and TRBJ2-7, with TRBD1 identical over 8 bases. V dropped 6 bases and J dropped 3; count of bases not matched to a gene: 7. Germline-derived CDR1 and CDR2 are SQVTM and ANQGSEA. This CDR3 contains 13 residues.

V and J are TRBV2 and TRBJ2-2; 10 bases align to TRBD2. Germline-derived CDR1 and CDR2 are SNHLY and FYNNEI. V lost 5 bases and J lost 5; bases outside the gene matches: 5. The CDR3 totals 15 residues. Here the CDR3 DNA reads TGTGCCAGCAGTCCAAGCGGGAGGGCAACCGGGGAGCTGTTTTTT. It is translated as CASSPSGRATGELFF.

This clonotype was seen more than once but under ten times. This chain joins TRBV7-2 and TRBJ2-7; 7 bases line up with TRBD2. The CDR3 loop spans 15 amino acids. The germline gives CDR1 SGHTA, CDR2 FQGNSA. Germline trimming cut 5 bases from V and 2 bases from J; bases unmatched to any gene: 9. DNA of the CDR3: TGTGCCAGCAGCCCATCTAGCGGAACTACCTACGAGCAGTACTTC. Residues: CASSPSSGTTYEQYF.

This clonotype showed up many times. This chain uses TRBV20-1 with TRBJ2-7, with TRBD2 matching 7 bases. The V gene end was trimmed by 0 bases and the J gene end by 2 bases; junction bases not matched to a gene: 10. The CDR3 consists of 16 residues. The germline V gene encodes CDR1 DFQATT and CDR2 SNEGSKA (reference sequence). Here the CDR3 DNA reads TGCAGTGCTAGAGAAACTTGGGGGGGATCCCCCTACGAGCAGTACTTC. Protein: CSARETWGGSPYEQYF.

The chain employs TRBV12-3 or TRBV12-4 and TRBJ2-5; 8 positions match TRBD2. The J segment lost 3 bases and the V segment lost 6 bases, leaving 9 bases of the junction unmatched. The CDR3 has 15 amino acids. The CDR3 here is CASSSYPGGKETQYF. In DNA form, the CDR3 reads TGTGCCAGCAGCTCTTATCCGGGGGGGAAAGAGACCCAGTACTTC.

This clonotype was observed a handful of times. The CDR3, as DNA: TGTGCCATCAGTGACTACAGGTCCTATGGCTACACCTTC. Residues: CAISDYRSYGYTF. V is TRBV10-3 and J is TRBJ1-2; weak D call: TRBD1 (5 bases). Germline lookup yields CDR1 ENHRY and CDR2 SYGVKD. V lost 3 bases to trimming and J lost 4 bases, with 9 bases between them. The CDR3 covers 13 residues.

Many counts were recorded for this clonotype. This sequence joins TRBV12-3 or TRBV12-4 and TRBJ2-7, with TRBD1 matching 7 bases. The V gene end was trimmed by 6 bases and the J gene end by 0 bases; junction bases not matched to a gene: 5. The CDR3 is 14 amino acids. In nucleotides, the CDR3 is TGTGCCAGCAGCCCGGACAGGAGCTCCTACGAGCAGTACTTC. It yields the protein CASSPDRSSYEQYF.

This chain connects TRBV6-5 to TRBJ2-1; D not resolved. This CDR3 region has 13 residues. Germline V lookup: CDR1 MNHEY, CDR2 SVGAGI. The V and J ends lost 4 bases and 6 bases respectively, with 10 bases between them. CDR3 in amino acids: CASSSPSRNEQFF. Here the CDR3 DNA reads TGTGCCAGCAGTTCACCGAGTCGCAATGAGCAGTTCTTC.

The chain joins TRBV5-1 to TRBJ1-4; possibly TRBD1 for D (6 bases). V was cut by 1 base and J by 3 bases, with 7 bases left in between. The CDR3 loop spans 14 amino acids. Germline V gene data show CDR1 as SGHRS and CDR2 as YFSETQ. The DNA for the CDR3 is TGCGCCAGCAGCTTGACAGGGTCTAATGAAAAACTGTTTTTT. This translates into CASSLTGSNEKLFF.

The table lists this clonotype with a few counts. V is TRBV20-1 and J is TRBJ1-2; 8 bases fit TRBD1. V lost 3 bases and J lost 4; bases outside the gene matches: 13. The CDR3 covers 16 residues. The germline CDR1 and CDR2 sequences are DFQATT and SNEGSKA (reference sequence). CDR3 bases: TGCAGTGCTAGGGGGCCAGGGGGCGGCGAAGGCTATGGCTACACCTTC. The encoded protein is CSARGPGGGEGYGYTF.

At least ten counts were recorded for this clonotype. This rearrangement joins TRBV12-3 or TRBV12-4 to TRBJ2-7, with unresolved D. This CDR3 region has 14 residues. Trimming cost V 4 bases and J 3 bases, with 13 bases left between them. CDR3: CASSSPPGFYEQYF. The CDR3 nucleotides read TGTGCCAGCAGTTCCCCGCCAGGATTCTACGAGCAGTACTTC.

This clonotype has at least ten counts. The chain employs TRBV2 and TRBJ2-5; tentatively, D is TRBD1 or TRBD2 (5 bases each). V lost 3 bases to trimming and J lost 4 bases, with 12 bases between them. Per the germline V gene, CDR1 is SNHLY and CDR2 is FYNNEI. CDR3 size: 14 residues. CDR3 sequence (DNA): TGTGCCAGCAGTGAGGGACCCTTTGGAGAGACCCAGTACTTC. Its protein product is CASSEGPFGETQYF.

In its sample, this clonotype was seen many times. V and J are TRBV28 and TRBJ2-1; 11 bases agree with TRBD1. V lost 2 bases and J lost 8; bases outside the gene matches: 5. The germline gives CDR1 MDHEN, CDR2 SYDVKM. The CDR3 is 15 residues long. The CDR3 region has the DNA TGTGCCAGCAGTTTAGGGGGACAGGGGGTTCATGAGCAGTTCTTC. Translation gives CASSLGGQGVHEQFF.

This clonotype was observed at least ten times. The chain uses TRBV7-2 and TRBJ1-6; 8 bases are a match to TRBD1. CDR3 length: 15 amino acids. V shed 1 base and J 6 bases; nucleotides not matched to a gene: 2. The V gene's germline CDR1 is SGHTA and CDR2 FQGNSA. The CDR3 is CASSLVGQGNSPLHF. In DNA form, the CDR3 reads TGTGCCAGCAGCTTAGTCGGACAGGGTAATTCACCCCTCCACTTT.

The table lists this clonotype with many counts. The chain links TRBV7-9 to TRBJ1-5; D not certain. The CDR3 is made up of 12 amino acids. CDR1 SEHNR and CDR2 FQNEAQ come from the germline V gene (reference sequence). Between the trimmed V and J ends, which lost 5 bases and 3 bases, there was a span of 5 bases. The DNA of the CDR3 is TGTGCCAGCAGCCAGGACAATCAGCCCCAGCATTTT. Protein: CASSQDNQPQHF.

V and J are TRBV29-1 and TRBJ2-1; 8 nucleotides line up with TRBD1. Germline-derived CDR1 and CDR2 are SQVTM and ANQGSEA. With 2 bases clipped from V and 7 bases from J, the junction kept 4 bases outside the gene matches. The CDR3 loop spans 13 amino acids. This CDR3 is CSVESGGWNEQFF. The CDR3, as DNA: TGCAGCGTTGAATCAGGGGGCTGGAATGAGCAGTTCTTC.

The CDR3 loop reads CASRGRGGPLEQYF. In nucleotides, the CDR3 is TGTGCCAGCAGAGGCCGGGGAGGGCCGCTAGAGCAGTACTTC. The genes are TRBV3-1 and TRBJ2-7; 7 bases fit TRBD2. The CDR3 spans 14 residues. Trimming took 6 bases from V and 7 from J; bases not matched to a gene: 12. Germline CDR1 is LGHDT and CDR2 is YNNKEL (reference sequence).

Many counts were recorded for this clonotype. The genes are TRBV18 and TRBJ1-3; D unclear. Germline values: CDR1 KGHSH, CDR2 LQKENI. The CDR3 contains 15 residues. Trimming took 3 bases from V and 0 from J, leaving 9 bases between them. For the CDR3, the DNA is TGTGCCAGCTCACCTCGGAGCATCTCTGGAAACACCATATATTTT. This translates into CASSPRSISGNTIYF.

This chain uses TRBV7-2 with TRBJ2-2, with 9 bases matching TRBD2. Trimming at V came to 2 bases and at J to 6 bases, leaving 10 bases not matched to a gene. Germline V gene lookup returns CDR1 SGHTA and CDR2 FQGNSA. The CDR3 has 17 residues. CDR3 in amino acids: CASSLTASGGRAGELFF. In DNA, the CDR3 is TGTGCCAGCAGCTTAACCGCCAGCGGGGGGAGAGCCGGGGAGCTGTTTTTT.

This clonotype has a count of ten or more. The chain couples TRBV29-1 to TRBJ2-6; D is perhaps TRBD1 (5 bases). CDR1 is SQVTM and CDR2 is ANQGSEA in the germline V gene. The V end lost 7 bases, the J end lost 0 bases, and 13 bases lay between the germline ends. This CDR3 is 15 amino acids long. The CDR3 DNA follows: TGCAGCGCCCTCAGGGCCAACTCTGGGGCCAACGTCCTGACTTTC. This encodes CSALRANSGANVLTF.

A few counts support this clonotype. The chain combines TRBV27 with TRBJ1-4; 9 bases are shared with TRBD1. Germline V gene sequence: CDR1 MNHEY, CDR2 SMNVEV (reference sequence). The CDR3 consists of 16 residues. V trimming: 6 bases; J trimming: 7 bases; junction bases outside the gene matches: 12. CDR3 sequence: CASRSRDRDLGEKLFF. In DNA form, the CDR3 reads TGTGCCAGCAGGTCCCGGGACAGGGATCTTGGTGAAAAACTGTTTTTT.

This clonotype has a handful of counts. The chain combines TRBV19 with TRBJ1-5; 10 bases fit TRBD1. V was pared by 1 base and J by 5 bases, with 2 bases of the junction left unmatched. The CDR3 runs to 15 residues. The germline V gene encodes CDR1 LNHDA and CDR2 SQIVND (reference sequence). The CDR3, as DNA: TGTGCCAGTAGTATAGCGGGACAGGGGTATCAGCCCCAGCATTTT. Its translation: CASSIAGQGYQPQHF.

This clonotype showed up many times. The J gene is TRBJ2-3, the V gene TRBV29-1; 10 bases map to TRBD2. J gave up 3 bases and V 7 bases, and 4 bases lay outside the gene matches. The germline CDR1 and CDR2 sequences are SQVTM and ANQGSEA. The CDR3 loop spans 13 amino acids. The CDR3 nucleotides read TGCAGCGGGAGCGGGAGGGGGACAGATACGCAGTATTTT. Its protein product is CSGSGRGTDTQYF.

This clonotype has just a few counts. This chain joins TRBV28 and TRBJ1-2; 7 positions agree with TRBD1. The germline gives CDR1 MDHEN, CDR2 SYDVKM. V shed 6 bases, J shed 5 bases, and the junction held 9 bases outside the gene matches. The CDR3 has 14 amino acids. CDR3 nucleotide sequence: TGTGCCAGCAGCCTACAGGGGTTGGGTTATGGCTACACCTTC. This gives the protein CASSLQGLGYGYTF.

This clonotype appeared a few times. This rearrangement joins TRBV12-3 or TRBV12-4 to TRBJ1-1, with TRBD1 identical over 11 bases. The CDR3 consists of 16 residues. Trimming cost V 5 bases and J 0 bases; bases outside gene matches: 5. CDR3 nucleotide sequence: TGTGCCAGCAGTCCGGACAGGGGGCCGTTGAACACTGAAGCTTTCTTT. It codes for CASSPDRGPLNTEAFF.